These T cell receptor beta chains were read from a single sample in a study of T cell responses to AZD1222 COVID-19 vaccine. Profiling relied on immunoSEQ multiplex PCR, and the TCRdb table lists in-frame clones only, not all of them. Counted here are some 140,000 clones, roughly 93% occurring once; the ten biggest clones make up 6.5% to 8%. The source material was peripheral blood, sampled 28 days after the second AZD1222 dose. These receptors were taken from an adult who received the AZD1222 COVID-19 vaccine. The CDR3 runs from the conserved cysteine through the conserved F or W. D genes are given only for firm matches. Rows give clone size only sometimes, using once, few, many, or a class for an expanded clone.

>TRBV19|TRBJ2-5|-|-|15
TGTGCCAGTAGTATAGGTCCAGGGGTGATAGAGACCCAGTACTTC
CASSIGPGVIETQYF
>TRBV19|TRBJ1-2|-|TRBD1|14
TGTGCCAGTAGGAACTCCGACAGGGCTTATGGCTACACCTTC
CASRNSDRAYGYTF
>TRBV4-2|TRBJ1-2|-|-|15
TGTGCCAGCAGCTCAGGACCGGGCCTTTATTGGGGCTACACCTTC
CASSSGPGLYWGYTF
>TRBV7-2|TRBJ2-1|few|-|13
TGTGCCAGCAGCTCTCCGCCCGGAAATGAGCAGTTCTTC
CASSSPPGNEQFF
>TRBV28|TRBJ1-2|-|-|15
TGTGCCAGCGTAGGGTGGGACTCTGAGGGCTATGGCTACACCTTC
CASVGWDSEGYGYTF
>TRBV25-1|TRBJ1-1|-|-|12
TGTGCCAGCAGGACCCCAGGGGAGGAAGCTTTCTTT
CASRTPGEEAFF
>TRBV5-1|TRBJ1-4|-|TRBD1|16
TGCGCCAGCAGCTCCAATGTTGACAGGGTTGGGGAAAAACTGTTTTTT
CASSSNVDRVGEKLFF
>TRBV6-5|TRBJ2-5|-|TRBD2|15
TGTGCCAGCAGAGGTAGCGGGGGGTTCCAAGAGACCCAGTACTTC
CASRGSGGFQETQYF
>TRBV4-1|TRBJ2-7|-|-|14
TGCGCCAGCAGCCAAGGGTCCCCAAGCTACGAGCAGTACTTC
CASSQGSPSYEQYF
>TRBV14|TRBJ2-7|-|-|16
TGTGCCAGCAGCCGAAAAGGCGGGACACCGAACTACGAGCAGTACTTC
CASSRKGGTPNYEQYF
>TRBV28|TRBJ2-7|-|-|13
TGTGCCAGCACGGGAGTGAGGTTGGACGAGCAGTACTTC
CASTGVRLDEQYF
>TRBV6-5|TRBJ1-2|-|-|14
TGTGCCAGCAGTTACTCGACGGGGGCGGTTGGCTACACCTTC
CASSYSTGAVGYTF
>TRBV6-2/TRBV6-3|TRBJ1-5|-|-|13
TGTGCCAGCAGTTACGTTGACAGTCAGCCCCAGCATTTT
CASSYVDSQPQHF
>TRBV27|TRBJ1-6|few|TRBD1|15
TGTGCCAGCAGTTTACCTCGACAGGGGTATTCACCCCTCCACTTT
CASSLPRQGYSPLHF
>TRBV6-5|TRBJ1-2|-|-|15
TGTGCCAGCAGTTACTCACTGGGGAGCTATGGTGGCTACACCTTC
CASSYSLGSYGGYTF
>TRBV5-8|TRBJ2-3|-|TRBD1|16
TGTGCCAGCAGCGGGGGGACAGGGTCCACCACAGATACGCAGTATTTT
CASSGGTGSTTDTQYF
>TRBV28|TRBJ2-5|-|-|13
TGTGCCAGCAGTTGGGGGGATCAAGAGACCCAGTACTTC
CASSWGDQETQYF
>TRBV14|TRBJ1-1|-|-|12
TGTGCCAGCAGCCACGGGTGGGCTAAAGCTTTCTTT
CASSHGWAKAFF
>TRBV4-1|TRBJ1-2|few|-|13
TGCGCCAGCAGCCCCTTCGCTTATCTTGGCTACACCTTC
CASSPFAYLGYTF
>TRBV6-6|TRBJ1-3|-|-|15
TGTGCCAGCAGCTACCTCCCTGCCTCTGGAAACACCATATATTTT
CASSYLPASGNTIYF
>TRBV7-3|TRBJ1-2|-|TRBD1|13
TGTGCCAGCAGCCAGAGGACAGGAGCTGGCTACACCTTC
CASSQRTGAGYTF
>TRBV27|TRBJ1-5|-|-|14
TGTGCCAGCAGTTTACAAGGGGGAAATCAGCCCCAGCATTTT
CASSLQGGNQPQHF
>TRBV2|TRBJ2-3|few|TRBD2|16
TGTGCCAGCAGTGACGCTGTAGCGGGGGCCGGAGATACGCAGTATTTT
CASSDAVAGAGDTQYF
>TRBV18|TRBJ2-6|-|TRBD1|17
TGTGCCAGCTCACCAGGGACAGCCAGATCTGGGGCCAACGTCCTGACTTTC
CASSPGTARSGANVLTF
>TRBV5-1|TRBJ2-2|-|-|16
TGCGCCAGCAGCCAGGGCGGACAGTGGAGCACCGGGGAGCTGTTTTTT
CASSQGGQWSTGELFF
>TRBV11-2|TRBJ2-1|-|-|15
TGTGCCAGCAGCTTATTGATAGCGGAGGGCAATGAGCAGTTCTTC
CASSLLIAEGNEQFF
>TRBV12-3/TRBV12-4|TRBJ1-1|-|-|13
TGTGCCAGCACCCTCGATATGAACACTGAAGCTTTCTTT
CASTLDMNTEAFF
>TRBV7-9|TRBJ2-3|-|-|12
TGTGCCAGCAGCTTACAACGCGATACGCAGTATTTT
CASSLQRDTQYF
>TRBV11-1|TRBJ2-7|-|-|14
TGTGCCAGCAGCCCAATTCCCAGGGGTTACGAGCAGTACTTC
CASSPIPRGYEQYF
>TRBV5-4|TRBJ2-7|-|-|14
TGTGCCAGCAGCAGACAGGAGCCCTCCTACGAGCAGTACTTC
CASSRQEPSYEQYF
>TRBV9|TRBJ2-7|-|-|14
TGTGCCAGCAGCGTAGGGTCAGGAAACTACGAGCAGTACTTC
CASSVGSGNYEQYF
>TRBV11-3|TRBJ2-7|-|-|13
TGTGCCAGCAGCTTAGCCGGGGATCGCGAGCAGTACTTC
CASSLAGDREQYF
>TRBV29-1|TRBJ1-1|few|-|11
TGCAGCATCCGGCCGAACACTGAAGCTTTCTTT
CSIRPNTEAFF
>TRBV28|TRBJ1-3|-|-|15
TGTGCCAGCAGCCCAACGACAGGCATGCTTAACACCATATATTTT
CASSPTTGMLNTIYF
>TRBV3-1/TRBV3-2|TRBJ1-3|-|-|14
TGTGCCAGCAGCGTCGGGGCAGTAGGGAACACCATATATTTT
CASSVGAVGNTIYF
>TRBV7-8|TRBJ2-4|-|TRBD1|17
TGTGCCAGCAGTCCCCTCAGGGGCAGGGGGCTACGGGACATTCAGTACTTC
CASSPLRGRGLRDIQYF
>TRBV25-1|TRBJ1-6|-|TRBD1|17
TGTGCCAACAGTGGTACGGGACAGGGGGCGAAGAATTCACCCCTCCACTTT
CANSGTGQGAKNSPLHF